Below, 32 T cell receptor beta chains from the same sample are listed, as sequenced in a study of T-cell reconstitution after alpha-beta-depleted transplantation in children. Unique molecular identifiers were incorporated when the TCRbeta library was constructed. MiXCR, run by TCRdb on the PCR reads, gives a single entry per CDR3 protein. Of 150,000 to 200,000 distinct CDR3 sequences in the sample, 14% to 15% were seen once. The sequenced sample was PBMCs from the stem cell graft donor, obtained from the stem cell graft. These receptors all stem from a human donor who donated a stem cell graft to a child with acute lymphoblastic leukemia.

V gene TRBV20-1 combines with J gene TRBJ1-2, with 7 bases lining up with TRBD1. CDR1 and CDR2 (germline): DFQATT, SNEGSKA (reference sequence). The CDR3 is 13 residues long. The ends lost 5 bases at V and 4 bases at J; junction bases unmatched: 7. For the CDR3, the DNA is TGCAGTGCTCGACAGGGTACTGGCTATGGCTACACCTTC. Protein sequence: CSARQGTGYGYTF.

This clonotype has ten or more counts. The chain uses TRBV28 and TRBJ1-1, with no clear D. Germline assignment: CDR1 MDHEN and CDR2 SYDVKM. The V and J ends lost 10 bases and 4 bases respectively, with 13 bases between them. The CDR3 has 12 residues. CDR3 sequence: CATRNRGTEAFF. CDR3 nucleotides: TGTGCCACCCGTAACCGCGGCACTGAAGCTTTCTTT.

This clonotype was seen more than once but under ten times. The chain recombines TRBV5-5 with TRBJ2-7; D unclear. V gave up 3 bases and J gave up 4 bases, with 11 bases separating them. This CDR3 is built from 13 residues. CDR1 and CDR2 (germline): SGHKS, YYEKEE (reference sequence). The CDR3 DNA reads as TGTGCCAGCAGCTACGGGCCTACATACGAGCAGTACTTC. This translates into CASSYGPTYEQYF. The variable domain in full, with the rest retrieved from reference TRBV5-5 and TRBJ2-7, is DAGVTQSPTHLIKTRGQQVTLRCSPISGHKSVSWYQQVLGQGPQFIFQYYEKEERGRGNFPDRFSARQFPNYSSELNVNALLLGDSALYLCASSYGPTYEQYFGPGTRLTVT.

This clonotype was detected a few times. CDR3 loop: CASSPISGSGELFF. In nucleotides, the CDR3 is TGTGCCAGTAGCCCGATATCGGGTTCCGGGGAGCTGTTTTTT. The chain is built from TRBV19 and TRBJ2-2, with unresolved D. This CDR3 is 14 amino acids long. Germline V gene sequence: CDR1 LNHDA, CDR2 SQIVND (reference sequence). The ends were cut back, 6 bases at V and 6 bases at J, with 14 bases in the middle.

The rearrangement links TRBV7-8 to TRBJ1-2; no clear D. CDR1 is SGHVS, CDR2 FQNEAQ, per germline. V dropped 5 bases and J dropped 0 bases, with 19 bases sitting between them. This CDR3 comprises 17 residues. The CDR3 DNA reads TGTGCCAGCAGCCACGTATTTGTTGAGGGTCCTAACTATGGCTACACCTTC. Amino acids: CASSHVFVEGPNYGYTF.

This clonotype was picked up many times. The CDR3 sequence is CASSRDYRGAYEQYF. For the CDR3, the DNA is TGTGCCAGCAGCCGGGACTACCGAGGGGCCTACGAGCAGTACTTC. The V call is TRBV5-6, the J call TRBJ2-7; 7 bases align to TRBD2. From germline, CDR1 is SGHDT and CDR2 YYEEEE. CDR3 length: 15 amino acids. The ends lost 4 bases at V and 2 bases at J; junction bases unmatched: 9.

Ten or more counts support this clonotype. The V call is TRBV27, the J call TRBJ2-3; TRBD2 might be the D (5 bases). The germline V gene has CDR1 MNHEY and CDR2 SMNVEV (reference sequence). This CDR3 is built from 15 residues. V dropped 3 bases and J dropped 2 bases, with 12 bases sitting between them. In nucleotides, the CDR3 is TGTGCCAGCAGTTTTAGCGTCCCGCCCACAGATACGCAGTATTTT. This sequence encodes CASSFSVPPTDTQYF.

Ten or more counts support this clonotype. The J gene is TRBJ1-1, the V gene TRBV5-6; tentatively, D is TRBD1 (5 bases). CDR3 length: 14 residues. The V end lost 2 bases, the J end lost 3 bases, and 11 bases lay between the germline ends. Germline CDR1 reads SGHDT; CDR2 reads YYEEEE. CDR3 in DNA: TGTGCCAGCAGCTTCAGGGAATTTTACACTGAAGCTTTCTTT. This codes for CASSFREFYTEAFF. The whole variable domain, filled in from reference TRBV5-6 and TRBJ1-1, reads DAGVTQSPTHLIKTRGQQVTLRCSPKSGHDTVSWYQQALGQGPQFIFQYYEEEERQRGNFPDRFSGHQFPNYSSELNVNALLLGDSALYLCASSFREFYTEAFFGQGTRLTVV.

This clonotype appeared many times. The chain joins TRBV20-1 to TRBJ2-2; possibly TRBD1 for D (6 bases). Germline CDR1 is DFQATT and CDR2 is SNEGSKA (reference sequence). This CDR3 region has 17 residues. The V end lost 3 bases, the J end lost 4 bases, and 21 bases lay between the germline ends. CDR3 sequence (DNA): TGCAGTGCTAGTGCTCACCACATAAGGGACACCACCGGGGAGCTGTTTTTT. Translated: CSASAHHIRDTTGELFF.

Of note for this clonotype: Germline and junction disagree at one end, which may indicate a read error. The chain employs TRBV5-1 and TRBJ2-6; D may be TRBD1 (5 bases). This CDR3 comprises 15 residues. Per the germline V gene, CDR1 is SGHRS and CDR2 is YFSETQ. CDR3 in amino acids: CASSLAGSGANGLTF. CDR3 coding DNA: TGCGCCAGCAGCTTGGCCGGGTCTGGGGCCAACGGCCTGACTTTC.

This clonotype was seen repeatedly, ten times or more. The chain uses TRBV5-4 and TRBJ2-2, with D possibly TRBD2 on 5 matching bases. Between the trimmed V and J ends, which lost 4 bases and 4 bases, there was a span of 14 bases. CDR1 is SGHNT, CDR2 YYREEE, per germline (reference sequence). The CDR3 is 15 residues long. CDR3 amino acids: CASSPTRVPTGELFF. CDR3 sequence (DNA): TGTGCCAGCAGCCCAACTAGGGTCCCCACCGGGGAGCTGTTTTTT.

This clonotype was seen many times. In DNA, the CDR3 is TGTGCCACCAGTGATTTGGCCGGGCGCGGAGCTTTCTTT. Encoded protein: CATSDLAGRGAFF. The chain is built from TRBV24-1 and TRBJ1-1; D not certain. The V and J ends lost 0 bases and 10 bases respectively, with 11 bases between them. CDR1 KGHDR and CDR2 SFDVKD come from the germline V gene. The CDR3 sequence is 13 residues long.

The chain carries TRBV29-1 and TRBJ2-7; a weak D match, TRBD2 (5 bases). The CDR3 spans 13 residues. Trimming removed 6 bases at V and 6 bases at J, with 18 bases between. The germline CDR1 and CDR2 sequences are SQVTM and ANQGSEA. Written as DNA, the CDR3 is TGCAGCGTCGGTAGGGAGATGAGTAGCGAGCAGTACTTC. It translates to CSVGREMSSEQYF.

This clonotype was counted at least ten times. The chain is built from TRBV5-1 and TRBJ1-2; D possibly corresponds to TRBD1 (6 bases). The CDR3 loop spans 15 amino acids. V lost 2 bases, J lost 4 bases, and 15 bases lay in between. CDR1 and CDR2 (germline): SGHRS, YFSETQ. CDR3 DNA: TGCGCCAGCAGCTTTCAAGGGGGGATAGGCTATGGCTACACCTTC. This encodes CASSFQGGIGYGYTF.

This clonotype was seen ten or more times. The chain links TRBV5-1 to TRBJ2-1; 10 bases fit TRBD2. In germline, CDR1 is SGHRS, CDR2 YFSETQ. The CDR3 is 14 amino acids. The trim removed 0 bases at V and 9 bases at J, leaving 3 bases unmatched. The CDR3 here is CASSLALAGGEQFF. The CDR3 DNA reads TGCGCCAGCAGCTTGGCTTTAGCGGGAGGTGAGCAGTTCTTC.

There are many counts of this clonotype. The CDR3 DNA reads TGCGCCAGCAGCTTAAACAGGGGTGGGAATGAGCAGTTCTTC. It encodes CASSLNRGGNEQFF. The chain has TRBV5-1 and TRBJ2-1; 7 positions match TRBD1. V lost 2 bases, J lost 7 bases, and 6 bases stayed unmatched. Germline V gene sequence: CDR1 SGHRS, CDR2 YFSETQ. CDR3 length: 14 amino acids.

This clonotype was counted ten times or more. The chain joins TRBV20-1 to TRBJ2-1; D uncertain. Trimming removed 2 bases from V and 3 bases from J, with 17 bases in between. CDR3 length: 16 amino acids. CDR1 is DFQATT and CDR2 is SNEGSKA in the germline V gene (reference sequence). For the CDR3, the DNA is TGCAGTGCTAGAATCCCGGTTGCCGCCTACTACAATGAGCAGTTCTTC. Protein: CSARIPVAAYYNEQFF.

This clonotype showed up many times. This chain links TRBV11-3 with TRBJ2-7; 11 bases agree with TRBD1. Germline V CDR1 and CDR2: SGHNT, YENEEA. The CDR3 has 14 residues. J lost 7 bases, V lost 4 bases, and 6 bases had no gene match. This CDR3 reads CASSSGTGGVEQYF. The CDR3 DNA reads TGTGCCAGCAGCTCCGGGACAGGGGGAGTGGAGCAGTACTTC.

For this clonotype: Given a much more abundant clone one base away, this may be a read error. The gene calls are TRBV30 and TRBJ2-7, with D possibly called TRBD1 or TRBD2 (6 bases each). Between the trimmed V and J ends, which lost 0 bases and 1 base, there was a span of 7 bases. The CDR3 totals 13 residues. Looked up from germline, CDR1 is GTSNPN and CDR2 is SVGIG (reference sequence). In DNA, the CDR3 is TGTGCCTGGAGTGTAGGGGGGTCCTACGAGCAGTACTTC. It specifies CAWSVGGSYEQYF.

This clonotype was observed a handful of times. The V call is TRBV25-1, the J call TRBJ2-7; 7 nucleotides agree with TRBD1. CDR1 and CDR2 from the germline V gene are MGHDK and SYGVNS. This CDR3 contains 15 residues. V lost 6 bases, J lost 2 bases, and 10 bases stayed unmatched. The CDR3 DNA sequence: TGTGCCAGCAGCCCCGGGGACAGTTCTCCCTACGAGCAGTACTTC. This sequence encodes CASSPGDSSPYEQYF.

This clonotype was counted ten times or more. The CDR3, as DNA: TGTGCCAGCACCTATACCGGGACAGGGGTTTCACCCCTCCACTTT. The encoded protein is CASTYTGTGVSPLHF. This chain links TRBV27 with TRBJ1-6; 10 bases match TRBD1. The germline V gene has CDR1 MNHEY and CDR2 SMNVEV (reference sequence). V shed 7 bases, J shed 9 bases, and the junction held 9 bases outside the gene matches. CDR3 length: 15 amino acids.

This clonotype was observed many times. The J gene is TRBJ2-2, the V gene TRBV12-3 or TRBV12-4; D possibly corresponds to TRBD2 (6 bases). The CDR3 is 16 residues long. The V gene lost 6 bases and the J gene lost 3 bases, with 17 bases spanning the gap. The CDR3 region has the DNA TGTGCCAGCAGCCGGGGACTTGATCTTCACACCGGGGAGCTGTTTTTT. Its translation is CASSRGLDLHTGELFF.

This clonotype was recorded at least ten times. The V call is TRBV20-1, the J call TRBJ1-6; D gene ambiguous. The germline CDR1 and CDR2 sequences are DFQATT and SNEGSKA (reference sequence). Trimming shortened V by 6 bases and J by 7 bases, and 13 bases separated the two germline ends. CDR3 length equals 13 residues. Here the CDR3 reads CSAAGEKNSPLHF. The CDR3 DNA reads TGCAGTGCCGCCGGGGAAAAGAATTCACCCCTCCACTTT.

A remark on this clonotype: A much larger clone is a single base away; this may be a read error. The genes are TRBV29-1 and TRBJ2-1, with D perhaps TRBD2 (6 bases). CDR3 length equals 12 residues. Germline CDR1 reads SQVTM; CDR2 reads ANQGSEA. Trimming left V 5 bases short and J 9 bases short, with 14 bases between. In DNA, the CDR3 is TGCAGCGTTAGAAGGGACTGTGGTGAGCAGTTCTTC. It translates to CSVRRDCGEQFF.

J is TRBJ2-1 and V is TRBV12-3 or TRBV12-4, with 13 bases aligning to TRBD2. CDR3 size: 15 residues. V dropped 6 bases and J dropped 7; count of bases not matched to a gene: 6. As DNA, the CDR3 is TGTGCCAGCAGGGTACTAGCGGGAGGGACAAATGAGCAGTTCTTC. The encoded protein is CASRVLAGGTNEQFF.

This clonotype was seen many times. The chain links TRBV12-3 or TRBV12-4 to TRBJ2-1; 10 bases are a match to TRBD2. J lost 7 bases, V lost 3 bases, and 3 bases had no gene match. CDR3 length: 14 residues. The CDR3 nucleotides read TGTGCCAGCAGTTTTCCGGGACTAGCGAATGAGCAGTTCTTC. This encodes CASSFPGLANEQFF.

The chain carries TRBV6-5 and TRBJ1-1; D gene uncertain. Per germline, CDR1 MNHEY and CDR2 SVGAGI. This CDR3 contains 14 residues. With 2 bases removed from V and 4 bases from J, the gap between germline ends came to 11 bases. CDR3: CASSYRGRVTEAFF. In DNA form, the CDR3 reads TGTGCCAGCAGTTACCGCGGACGGGTCACTGAAGCTTTCTTT.

The chain employs TRBV6-5 and TRBJ2-2; tentative D call: TRBD2 (5 bases). This CDR3 comprises 17 residues. Trimming took off 2 bases at V and 1 base at J, with 14 bases between the two ends. Germline-derived CDR1 and CDR2 are MNHEY and SVGAGI. The CDR3 reads CASSYDPGIMNTGELFF. Written as DNA, the CDR3 is TGTGCCAGCAGTTACGACCCCGGGATTATGAACACCGGGGAGCTGTTTTTT.

The chain carries TRBV10-3 and TRBJ1-1; possibly TRBD1 for D (6 bases). Germline V CDR1 and CDR2: ENHRY, SYGVKD. The length of the CDR3 is 19 residues. The V end was cut by 4 bases, the J end by 4 bases, with 28 bases between. The chain's CDR3 is CAISVNGQGIGTWGTEAFF. The DNA for the CDR3 is TGTGCCATCAGTGTGAACGGGCAGGGGATTGGGACGTGGGGCACTGAAGCTTTCTTT.

This clonotype was detected many times. The gene calls are TRBV5-1 and TRBJ1-1; 9 nucleotides agree with TRBD1. CDR1 and CDR2 from the germline V gene are SGHRS and YFSETQ. The CDR3 is made up of 15 amino acids. The J segment lost 0 bases and the V segment lost 4 bases, leaving 4 bases of the junction unmatched. CDR3: CASSRGQGMNTEAFF. In nucleotides, the CDR3 is TGCGCCAGCAGCAGAGGACAGGGGATGAACACTGAAGCTTTCTTT.

This clonotype appeared a few times. The chain uses TRBV5-1 and TRBJ2-1; D perhaps matches TRBD1 (6 bases). The CDR3 covers 15 residues. The V end was cut by 4 bases, the J end by 6 bases, with 17 bases between. CDR1 is SGHRS and CDR2 is YFSETQ in the germline V gene. Here the CDR3 reads CASSGGTGPVNEQFF. CDR3 coding DNA: TGCGCCAGCAGCGGCGGCACAGGGCCTGTCAATGAGCAGTTCTTC. Filled out from reference TRBV5-1 and TRBJ2-1, the complete variable domain reads KAGVTQTPRYLIKTRGQQVTLSCSPISGHRSVSWYQQTPGQGLQFLFEYFSETQRNKGNFPGRFSGRQFSNSRSEMNVSTLELGDSALYLCASSGGTGPVNEQFFGPGTRLTVL.

The CDR3 DNA reads TGTGCCAGCAGTTCCAACACAGGGGCCGAGCAGTACTTC. It codes for CASSSNTGAEQYF. This sequence joins TRBV12-3 or TRBV12-4 and TRBJ2-7; 7 bases line up with TRBD1. The CDR3 loop spans 13 amino acids. V gave up 4 bases and J gave up 6 bases; unmatched junction bases: 6.